This T cell receptor (beta chain) came from a study of graft-versus-host responses after intestinal transplantation. Study background: Among the recipients, all got anti-thymocyte globulin induction and then tacrolimus and steroids for around three years.

Study outcomes and limitations: Early post-transplant declines in HvG were associated with peak levels of circulating GvH clones. Investigators detected GvH clones in recipient marrow, with some emerging earlier in ileum or blood.

Some 200,000 CFSE-labeled responder cells were plated with some 200,000 irradiated, violet-dye-labeled stimulator cells. The table came from immunoSEQ multiplex PCR; TCRdb's copy has only in-frame clones and leaves some out. This table holds under 20,000 clones, around 39% found once. V was shortened by 2 bases and J by 2 bases, with 10 bases between the two germline ends. This CDR3 comprises 14 residues. Per the germline V gene, CDR1 is SGHDT and CDR2 is YYEEEE. The chain uses TRBV5-6 and TRBJ1-2; D is undetermined. This TCR was sampled from a human patient who received an intestinal transplant. The starting material was alloreactive CD4+ T cells from a mixed lymphocyte reaction culture, obtained before intestinal transplant. Subset noted: CFSE-low proliferating T cells sorted from roughly 6-day pre-transplant mixed lymphocyte reaction (GvH or HvG direction). The CDR3 loop reads CASSFPGRNYGYTF. The CDR3 region has the DNA TGTGCCAGCAGCTTCCCCGGACGGAACTATGGCTACACCTTC.